This T cell receptor beta chain comes out of a study of T cell clonotyping in hematopoietic cell transplantation. Study as a whole: Pretransplant recipient samples were taken after cytoreduction. Study-level findings and limits: After transplant, recipient diversity fell while pathologically expanded clonotypes grew through day 180. No sorting was done, leaving CD4 and CD8 contributions mixed.

About this clone itself: Its target is unknown.

Time point: recipient sample about 28 days before transplant, after cytoreduction. Using immunoSEQ multiplex PCR, the repertoire was profiled, and TCRdb retains in-frame clones only, with some absent. The sample lists some 30,000 clones; 60% to 80% were seen once. The specimen was peripheral blood mononuclear cells, collected before stem cell transplant. The sequence came from a man between 45 and 60 years old with myelodysplastic syndrome. Some clones in this sample may be carry-over from other donors' samples.

The CDR3 DNA reads TGTGCCAGCAGTGAAAGCGGGGGCTCCTACAATGAGCAGTTCTTC. It encodes CASSESGGSYNEQFF. The rearrangement links TRBV6-1 to TRBJ2-1; 8 positions agree with TRBD2. Germline CDR1 and CDR2: MNHNS and SASEGT. V trimming: 2 bases; J trimming: 0 bases; junction bases outside the gene matches: 0. The CDR3 spans 15 residues.